Presented here are 13 T cell receptor beta chains from one specimen sequenced in a study of naive and memory T cell subsets. An equimolar mix of two oligonucleotides served as the beta constant-region primer for TRBC1 and TRBC2. The ligated cDNA underwent four PCR rounds using SP2 and nested alpha and beta constant-region primers. Each CDR3 protein gets one entry after TCRdb re-called the UMI-ligation and nested PCR reads with MiXCR. The repertoire holds 3,500 to 5,000 distinct CDR3 sequences, with approximately 5.2% as singletons. The sequencing input was effector memory CD8+ T cells from blood. This sample's subset: effector memory, CD45RA- CD27-. The receptors here all came from a human donor in good health.

This chain connects TRBV28 to TRBJ1-1; D is unclear. The V and J ends lost 7 bases and 5 bases respectively, with 20 bases between them. Germline values: CDR1 MDHEN, CDR2 SYDVKM. This CDR3 is built from 15 residues. CDR3: CASTSGRRTMTEAFF. CDR3 in DNA: TGTGCCAGCACCTCGGGCAGACGAACAATGACTGAAGCTTTCTTT.

This clonotype has at least ten counts. The chain is built from TRBV29-1 and TRBJ2-7; 7 nucleotides match TRBD1. This CDR3 is 13 amino acids long. The J segment lost 0 bases and the V segment lost 7 bases, leaving 6 bases of the junction unmatched. CDR1 and CDR2 from the germline V gene are SQVTM and ANQGSEA. CDR3 nucleotides: TGCAGCGGGCGAGGGACAGACTCCTACGAGCAGTACTTC. It encodes CSGRGTDSYEQYF.

This clonotype was observed many times. The chain is built from TRBV27 and TRBJ2-7, with D possibly TRBD1 on 5 matching bases. CDR3 size: 14 residues. Between the trimmed V and J ends, which lost 2 bases and 3 bases, there was a span of 11 bases. The V gene's germline CDR1 is MNHEY and CDR2 SMNVEV (reference sequence). CDR3 sequence (DNA): TGTGCCAGCAGTTTAAGGTCAGGGTTCTACGAGCAGTACTTC. This encodes CASSLRSGFYEQYF.

This clonotype is labeled as medium-sized. The V and J genes are TRBV4-3 and TRBJ2-1; 9 bases agree with TRBD2. CDR3 length: 16 amino acids. V trimming: 0 bases; J trimming: 4 bases; junction bases outside the gene matches: 4. Germline V lookup: CDR1 LGHNA, CDR2 YSLEER. This CDR3 reads CASSQDGSGGYNEQFF. CDR3 sequence (DNA): TGCGCCAGCAGCCAAGATGGTAGCGGGGGTTACAATGAGCAGTTCTTC.

The chain joins TRBV6-2 or TRBV6-3 to TRBJ2-3, with TRBD2 identical over 10 bases. Germline CDR1 is MNHEY and CDR2 is SVGEGT. V shed 0 bases, J shed 5 bases, and the junction held 11 bases outside the gene matches. The CDR3 spans 18 residues. For the CDR3, the DNA is TGTGCCAGCAGTTACTCGCCCCTAGCGGGAGCTTTGAGAGATACGCAGTATTTT. Protein: CASSYSPLAGALRDTQYF.

This clonotype was recorded many times. An end of the junction differs from the germline gene, which may be a read error. The rearrangement links TRBV9 to TRBJ2-1, with D perhaps TRBD1 (5 bases). Germline V gene lookup returns CDR1 SGDLS and CDR2 YYNGEE. This CDR3 region has 12 residues. The CDR3 DNA reads as TGTGCCAGCAGCCCCGGTCAGGTGGGGCCCATCTTC. Its translation: CASSPGQVGPIF. Drawing the rest from reference TRBV9 and TRBJ2-1, the complete variable domain is DSGVTQTPKHLITATGQRVTLRCSPRSGDLSVYWYQQSLDQGLQFLIQYYNGEERAKGNILERFSAQQFPDLHSELNLSSLELGDSALYFCASSPGQVGPIFGPGTRLTVL.

V gene TRBV4-1 combines with J gene TRBJ2-1; D not certain. The V gene's germline CDR1 is MGHRA and CDR2 YSYEKL. The CDR3 has 12 residues. V was trimmed by 7 bases and J by 5 bases, leaving 9 bases between them. CDR3 DNA: TGCGCCAGCATGACGGTCCACAATGAGCAGTTCTTC. Its translation: CASMTVHNEQFF.

This chain joins TRBV6-5 and TRBJ2-1; TRBD1 aligns across 7 bases. Germline V lookup: CDR1 MNHEY, CDR2 SVGAGI. CDR3 length: 12 residues. V was pared by 3 bases and J by 8 bases, with 1 base of the junction left unmatched. The CDR3 nucleotides read TGTGCCAGCAGTTATACAGGGGATGAGCAGTTCTTC. Translated, it gives CASSYTGDEQFF.

This clonotype was recorded many times. The genes are TRBV6-2 or TRBV6-3 and TRBJ2-7; no definite D call. Germline V gene data show CDR1 as MNHEY and CDR2 as SVGEGT. Trimming cost V 11 bases and J 2 bases, with 16 bases left between them. This CDR3 contains 13 residues. CDR3 sequence: CAAETDSAYEQYF. CDR3 in DNA: TGTGCCGCCGAAACCGACTCCGCCTACGAGCAGTACTTC.

This clonotype appeared many times. The chain joins TRBV27 to TRBJ2-3; D is unresolved. Trimming took 2 bases from V and 4 from J, leaving 7 bases between them. This CDR3 comprises 13 residues. Germline CDR1 and CDR2: MNHEY and SMNVEV (reference sequence). Here the CDR3 reads CASSLIRSDTQYF. In DNA, the CDR3 is TGTGCCAGCAGTTTAATCAGGTCAGATACGCAGTATTTT.

This clonotype was counted many times. The rearrangement joins TRBV4-1 to TRBJ2-1; possible D gene TRBD2, 5 bases. Trimming took 0 bases from V and 1 from J, leaving 16 bases between them. This CDR3 is 18 amino acids long. Germline V gene lookup returns CDR1 MGHRA and CDR2 YSYEKL. This CDR3 reads CASSQDPPLGESYNEQFF. CDR3 sequence (DNA): TGCGCCAGCAGCCAAGACCCCCCCCTGGGAGAATCCTACAATGAGCAGTTCTTC.

This clonotype has at least ten counts. The chain recombines TRBV12-3 or TRBV12-4 with TRBJ2-1; D is undetermined. V was cut by 6 bases and J by 12 bases, with 15 bases left in between. The CDR3 is 12 residues long. CDR3 nucleotides: TGTGCCAGCAGGACCTCGGGTGAGGCGCAGTTCTTC. Translated, it gives CASRTSGEAQFF.

There are many counts of this clonotype. This sequence joins TRBV9 and TRBJ1-1, with no clear D. V was shortened by 0 bases and J by 1 base, with 13 bases between the two germline ends. CDR3 size: 16 residues. Germline CDR1 SGDLS, CDR2 YYNGEE. The CDR3 DNA is TGTGCCAGCAGCGTAGGGCAGGTGGTCAAGAACACTGAAGCTTTCTTT. Amino acid sequence: CASSVGQVVKNTEAFF.